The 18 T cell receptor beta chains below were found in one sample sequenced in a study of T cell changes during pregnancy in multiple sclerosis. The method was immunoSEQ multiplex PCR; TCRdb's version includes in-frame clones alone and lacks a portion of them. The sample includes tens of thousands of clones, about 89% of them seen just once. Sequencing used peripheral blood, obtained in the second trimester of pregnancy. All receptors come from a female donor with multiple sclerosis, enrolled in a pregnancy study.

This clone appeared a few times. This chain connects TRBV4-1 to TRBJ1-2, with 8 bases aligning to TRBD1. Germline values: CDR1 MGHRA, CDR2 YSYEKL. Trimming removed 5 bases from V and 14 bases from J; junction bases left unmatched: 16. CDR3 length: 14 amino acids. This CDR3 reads CASSSGTGNYAGTF. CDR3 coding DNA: TGCGCCAGCAGCTCCGGGACAGGAAATTACGCGGGGACCTTC.

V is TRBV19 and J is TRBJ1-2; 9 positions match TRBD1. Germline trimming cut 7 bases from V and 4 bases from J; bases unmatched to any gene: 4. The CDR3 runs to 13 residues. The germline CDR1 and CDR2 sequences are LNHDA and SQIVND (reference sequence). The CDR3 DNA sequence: TGTGCCAGTAAAACGACAGGGGGCTATGGCTACACCTTC. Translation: CASKTTGGYGYTF. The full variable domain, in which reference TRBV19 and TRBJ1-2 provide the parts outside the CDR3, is DGGITQSPKYLFRKEGQNVTLSCEQNLNHDAMYWYRQDPGQGLRLIYYSQIVNDFQKGDIAEGYSVSREKKESFPLTVTSAQKNPTAFYLCASKTTGGYGYTFGSGTRLTVV.

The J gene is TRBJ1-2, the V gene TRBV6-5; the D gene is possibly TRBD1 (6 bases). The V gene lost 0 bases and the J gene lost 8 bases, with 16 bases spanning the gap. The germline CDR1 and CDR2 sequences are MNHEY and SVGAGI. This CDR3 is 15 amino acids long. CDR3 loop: CASSYSSWGPGGYTF. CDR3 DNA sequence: TGTGCCAGCAGTTACTCGAGTTGGGGGCCGGGGGGCTACACCTTC.

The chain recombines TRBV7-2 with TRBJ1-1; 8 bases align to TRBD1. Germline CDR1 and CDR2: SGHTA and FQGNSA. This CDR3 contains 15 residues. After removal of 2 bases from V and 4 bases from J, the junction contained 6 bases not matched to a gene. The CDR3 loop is CASSLPPTGVTEAFF. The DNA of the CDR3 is TGTGCCAGCAGCTTACCCCCGACAGGGGTCACTGAAGCTTTCTTT. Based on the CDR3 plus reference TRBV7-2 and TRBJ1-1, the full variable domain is GAGVSQSPSNKVTEKGKDVELRCDPISGHTALYWYRQSLGQGLEFLIYFQGNSAPDKSGLPSDRFSAERTGGSVSTLTIQRTQQEDSAVYLCASSLPPTGVTEAFFGQGTRLTVV.

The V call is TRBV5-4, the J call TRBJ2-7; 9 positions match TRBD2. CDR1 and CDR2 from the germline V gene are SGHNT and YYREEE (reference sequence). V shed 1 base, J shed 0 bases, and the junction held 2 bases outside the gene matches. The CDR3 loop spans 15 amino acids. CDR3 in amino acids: CASSLQAGGSYEQYF. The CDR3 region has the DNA TGTGCCAGCAGCTTGCAAGCGGGGGGCTCCTACGAGCAGTACTTC.

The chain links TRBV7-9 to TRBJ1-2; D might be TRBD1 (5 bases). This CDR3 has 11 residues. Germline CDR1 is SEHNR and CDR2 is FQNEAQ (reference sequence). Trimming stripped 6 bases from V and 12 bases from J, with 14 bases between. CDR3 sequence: CASSELRDHTF. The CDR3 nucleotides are TGTGCCAGCAGTGAACTGCGGGACCACACCTTC.

The CDR3 region has the DNA TGTGCCAGCAGCGTAGCTACGGTCGGGGGGGAGCTGTTTTTT. It is translated as CASSVATVGGELFF. The rearrangement uses TRBV9 and TRBJ2-2; D not resolved. Germline lookup yields CDR1 SGDLS and CDR2 YYNGEE. The CDR3 spans 14 residues. With 0 bases removed from V and 8 bases from J, the gap between germline ends came to 11 bases.

In DNA form, the CDR3 reads TGTGCCAGCAGTTACGGGGGGACTAGGTACGAGCAGTACTTC. This codes for CASSYGGTRYEQYF. The chain employs TRBV6-6 and TRBJ2-5; 8 nucleotides align to TRBD2. The J call may be incorrect, as the DNA end agrees better with TRBJ2-7. From germline, CDR1 is MNHNY and CDR2 SVGAGI (reference sequence). This CDR3 has 14 residues.

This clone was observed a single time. CDR3 DNA sequence: TGTGCCAGCAGTGTTAGCGGGGGGACAGATACGCAGTATTTT. Its protein is CASSVSGGTDTQYF. The V call is TRBV28, the J call TRBJ2-3; 10 bases are shared with TRBD2. The V and J ends lost 5 bases and 3 bases, in that order; junction bases with no gene match: 2. This CDR3 is 14 amino acids long. Germline assignment: CDR1 MDHEN and CDR2 SYDVKM.

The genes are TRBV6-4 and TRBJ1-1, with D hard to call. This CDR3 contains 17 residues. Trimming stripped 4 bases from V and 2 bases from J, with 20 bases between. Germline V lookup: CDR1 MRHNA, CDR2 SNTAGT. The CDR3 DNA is TGTGCCAGCAGTGTCGTTTATGGCAGGCTGGCAAACACTGAAGCTTTCTTT. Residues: CASSVVYGRLANTEAFF.

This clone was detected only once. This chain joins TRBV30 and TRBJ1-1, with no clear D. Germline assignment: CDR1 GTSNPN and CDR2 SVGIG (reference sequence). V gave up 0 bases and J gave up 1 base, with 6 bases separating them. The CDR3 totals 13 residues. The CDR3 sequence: CAWSVGGNTEAFF. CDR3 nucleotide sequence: TGTGCCTGGAGTGTTGGAGGGAACACTGAAGCTTTCTTT.

For the CDR3, the DNA is TGTGCCAGCAGCCGATCCGGGGTTGAAGCTTTCTTT. Translated, it gives CASSRSGVEAFF. This chain connects TRBV7-9 to TRBJ1-1, with D uncertain. Per germline, CDR1 SEHNR and CDR2 FQNEAQ (reference sequence). V was clipped by 5 bases and J by 7 bases, with 11 bases between them. The CDR3 has 12 amino acids.

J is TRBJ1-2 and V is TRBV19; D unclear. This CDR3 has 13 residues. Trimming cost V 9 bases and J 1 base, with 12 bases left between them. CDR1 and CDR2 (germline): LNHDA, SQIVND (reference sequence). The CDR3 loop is CASRGDINYGYTF. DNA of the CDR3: TGTGCCAGCCGGGGAGATATTAACTATGGCTACACCTTC.

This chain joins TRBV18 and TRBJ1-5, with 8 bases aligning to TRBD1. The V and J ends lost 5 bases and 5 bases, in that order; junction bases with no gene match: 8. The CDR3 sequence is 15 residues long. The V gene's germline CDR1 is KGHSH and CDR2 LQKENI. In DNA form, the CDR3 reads TGTGCCAGCTCAAGAGTGGCAGGGGGCGATCAGCCCCAGCATTTT. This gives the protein CASSRVAGGDQPQHF.

CDR3 loop: CASSPGGARNTEAFF. The CDR3 DNA is TGTGCCAGCAGCCCGGGGGGGGCGCGGAACACTGAAGCTTTCTTT. The chain couples TRBV5-4 to TRBJ1-1, with a possible D match to TRBD1 (6 bases). The V and J ends lost 4 bases and 1 base respectively, with 14 bases between them. This CDR3 is built from 15 residues. CDR1 and CDR2 (germline): SGHNT, YYREEE (reference sequence).

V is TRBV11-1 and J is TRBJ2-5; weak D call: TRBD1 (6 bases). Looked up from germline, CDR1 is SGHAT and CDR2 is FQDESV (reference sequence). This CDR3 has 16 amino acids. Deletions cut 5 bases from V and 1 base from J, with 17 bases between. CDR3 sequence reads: CASSPRVRGFQETQYF. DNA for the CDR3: TGTGCCAGCAGCCCCAGGGTCAGGGGCTTCCAAGAGACCCAGTACTTC.

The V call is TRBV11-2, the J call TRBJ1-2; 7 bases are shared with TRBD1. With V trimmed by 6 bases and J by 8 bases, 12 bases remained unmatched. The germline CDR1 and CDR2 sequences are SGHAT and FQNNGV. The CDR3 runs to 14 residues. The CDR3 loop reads CASRYSQDRFGYTF. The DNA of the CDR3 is TGTGCCAGCAGATACTCCCAGGACAGGTTCGGCTACACCTTC.

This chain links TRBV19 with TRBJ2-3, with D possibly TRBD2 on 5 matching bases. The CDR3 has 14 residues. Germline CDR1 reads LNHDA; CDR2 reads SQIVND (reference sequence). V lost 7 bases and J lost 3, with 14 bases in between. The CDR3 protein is CASKDPGVTDTQYF. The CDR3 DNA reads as TGTGCCAGTAAGGACCCCGGGGTAACAGATACGCAGTATTTT.